This T cell receptor (beta chain) is drawn from a study of beta chain features in type 1 diabetes. Around 110 mL of blood, on average, came from one heparinised draw per donor. Germline CDR1 and CDR2: MDHEN and SYDVKM. V was trimmed by 7 bases and J by 5 bases, leaving 14 bases between them. The CDR3 is 13 residues long. Findings of the study overall: No resolution was reached here on whether HLA type influences TCRB rearrangement.

The study reverse transcribed the entire isolated RNA, so it sequenced expressed TCRB transcripts. Repertoires were generated with immunoSEQ multiplex PCR, while TCRdb's copy carries only in-frame clones and drops some. The table shows hundreds of thousands of clones, with roughly 16% occurring only once. This clone turned up a few times. Its antigen is unidentified. The rearrangement uses TRBV28 and TRBJ2-5, with D perhaps TRBD2 (5 bases). The source is a man between 18 and 29 years old in good health. The sequenced sample consisted of naive CD4+ T cells from blood. This CDR3 reads CASTYRGWETQYF. The CDR3 DNA is TGTGCCAGCACATATCGGGGTTGGGAGACCCAGTACTTC. Supplemented by reference TRBV28 and TRBJ2-5, the full variable domain reads DVKVTQSSRYLVKRTGEKVFLECVQDMDHENMFWYRQDPGLGLRLIYFSYDVKMKEKGDIPEGYSVSREKKERFSLILESASTNQTSMYLCASTYRGWETQYFGPGTRLLVL.